The 8 T cell receptor beta chains below were found in one sample sequenced in a study of OX40 agonist ivuxolimab in advanced cancers. The library was generated by the immunoSEQ multiplex PCR assay. TCRdb retrieved this table from immuneACCESS and kept in-frame rearrangements only. Not all clones are present; in checked studies, unresolved V genes account for under half, and no reason is known for the remainder. Present in this sample are tens of thousands of clones, around four fifths of which were seen just once. The ten largest clones take up roughly a third of the sample. The material was CD4+ or CD8+ T cells sorted from blood, obtained in a trial of the OX40 agonist ivuxolimab. The origin of the receptors is an adult with an advanced solid tumor such as melanoma, head and neck, liver or kidney cancer.

The DNA for the CDR3 is TGTGCCTGGAGTGTACTGGGGGTTGAACAGTACTTC. Protein product: CAWSVLGVEQYF. The V gene is TRBV30, the J gene TRBJ2-7; D is tentatively TRBD1 or TRBD2 (5 bases each). Germline CDR1 reads GTSNPN; CDR2 reads SVGIG (reference sequence). This CDR3 is 12 amino acids long. The germline V and J ends were trimmed by 0 bases and 10 bases, with 13 bases remaining between them.

This chain links TRBV7-8 with TRBJ2-3; TRBD2 matches at 11 bases. The CDR3 length is 18 residues. V dropped 8 bases and J dropped 0; count of bases not matched to a gene: 13. The germline V gene encodes CDR1 SGHVS and CDR2 FQNEAQ. The CDR3 loop reads CASHVSSGRSTSTDTQYF. CDR3 nucleotide sequence: TGTGCCAGCCACGTCTCTAGCGGGAGGTCGACTAGCACAGATACGCAGTATTTT.

This clone was picked up a small number of times. This chain links TRBV19 with TRBJ2-7; possible D gene TRBD1, 6 bases. V dropped 5 bases and J dropped 3 bases, with 11 bases sitting between them. CDR3 length: 13 residues. The germline V gene has CDR1 LNHDA and CDR2 SQIVND (reference sequence). CDR3 loop: CASSPGTFYEQYF. In DNA, the CDR3 is TGTGCCAGTAGTCCCGGGACATTCTACGAGCAGTACTTC.

CDR3 sequence (DNA): TGTGCCAGCAGTGGAGATGGGGACTCACGCACAGATACGCAGTATTTT. Amino acid sequence: CASSGDGDSRTDTQYF. J is TRBJ2-3 and V is TRBV6-1, with D possibly being TRBD2 (6 bases). This CDR3 spans 16 amino acids. Germline values: CDR1 MNHNS, CDR2 SASEGT. V lost 4 bases, J lost 1 base, and 15 bases lay in between.

The chain employs TRBV7-3 and TRBJ1-1; tentatively, D is TRBD1 (6 bases). The V gene lost 5 bases and the J gene lost 1 base, with 8 bases spanning the gap. This CDR3 is built from 13 residues. The germline CDR1 and CDR2 sequences are SGHTA and FQGTGA. This chain's CDR3 is CASSPQGNTEAFF. The CDR3 DNA sequence: TGTGCCAGCAGCCCACAGGGGAACACTGAAGCTTTCTTT.

The CDR3 reads CASSFRDRGRGNQPQHF. CDR3 DNA sequence: TGTGCCAGCAGCTTCCGGGACAGGGGAAGAGGCAATCAGCCCCAGCATTTT. The chain carries TRBV7-8 and TRBJ1-5; 10 bases are shared with TRBD1. The CDR3 is 17 amino acids. V lost 3 bases, J lost 2 bases, and 7 bases stayed unmatched. CDR1 is SGHVS and CDR2 is FQNEAQ in the germline V gene.

The CDR3 DNA reads as TGTGCCAGCAGCTTACTTGGCGGTGGCACAGATACGCAGTATTTT. Translation gives CASSLLGGGTDTQYF. The genes are TRBV7-3 and TRBJ2-3, with D unresolved. Germline lookup yields CDR1 SGHTA and CDR2 FQGTGA. V was clipped by 2 bases and J by 1 base, with 10 bases between them. This CDR3 spans 15 amino acids.

This clone was picked up a small number of times. CDR3 sequence: CASSPGTGPYEQYF. The CDR3 DNA is TGTGCCAGCTCACCCGGGACCGGACCCTACGAGCAGTACTTC. The chain joins TRBV18 to TRBJ2-7, with D perhaps matching TRBD1 or TRBD2 (5 bases each). This CDR3 contains 14 residues. Trimming shortened V by 3 bases and J by 2 bases, and 11 bases separated the two germline ends. Germline lookup yields CDR1 KGHSH and CDR2 LQKENI.